This T cell receptor beta chain is from a study of blood T cell repertoires in COVID-19. Study-wide background: Samples taken during acute and convalescent COVID-19 were collected in the United States, Italy and Spain.

Per germline, CDR1 LNHNV and CDR2 YYDKDF (reference sequence). The germline V and J ends were trimmed by 3 bases and 2 bases, with 13 bases remaining between them. The CDR3 runs 15 residues. Adults between roughly 18 and 95 years of age took part from about two dozen US areas. The assay was immunoSEQ multiplex PCR, and TCRdb's table has in-frame clones only and misses some. The table lists approximately 400,000 clones, just over 90% of them singletons. The chain couples TRBV15 to TRBJ1-2; D possibly corresponds to TRBD1 (5 bases). The sample comprised PBMCs or T cells enriched from blood (not recorded which). The clonotype originates from a woman in her 40s who had been exposed to COVID-19. The DNA of the CDR3 is TGTGCCACCAGCAGCCCTAGTCCAGGGAACTATGGCTACACCTTC. It specifies CATSSPSPGNYGYTF.